This T cell receptor (beta chain) emerged from a study of CXCR3-negative and CXCR3-positive naive CD8 T cells. Study conclusions and caveats: For CXCR3-positive naive cells, TRB CDR3s were more hydrophobic than those of CXCR3-negative naive cells. CXCR3 expression partially decreased after cryopreservation; most assays used fresh PBMCs.

In regard to this clonotype: Its antigen is still unknown.

CDR3 length: 13 residues. Germline lookup yields CDR1 MGHRA and CDR2 YSYEKL. The TRB libraries of cDNA were built by UMI-labeled 5' RACE. From its re-call of the 5' RACE reads, TCRdb lists each CDR3 protein once, without DNA. Reported are over 100,000 distinct CDR3 sequences; the ten largest clones contain roughly 0.31%. CD45RO-CCR7+CD27+CD95- expression identified naive CD8+ T cells. This receptor was taken from a human donor in good health. Some clones in this sample may be carry-over from other donors' samples. The chain is built from TRBV4-1 and TRBJ1-2. Material for sequencing was naive CXCR3- CD8+ T cells from blood. Subset in this sample: CD45RO-CCR7+CD27+CD95- naive CD8+ T cells lacking CXCR3 (TNR3-). CDR3 sequence: CASSQEGLYGYTF.